This T cell receptor beta chain was captured in a study of cytotoxic CD8 clonotypes in ibrutinib-treated CLL (dated by TCRdb to the early 2020s). At the level of the whole study: The cohort was composed of 11 relapsed/refractory and roughly 14 treatment-naive patients; IGHV unmutated status was identified in 17 patients. Responses were partial in around 25 patients and complete in 2; after median about 63 months follow-up, some 15 stayed in remission and some twelve progressed. Of the 70 to 90 people in the trial, 25 to 30 had longitudinal samples available. Cryopreserved peripheral blood mononuclear cells were obtained before treatment, at response, and at either sustained remission or disease progression. On average, each sample yielded around 270,000 productive templates and under 95,000 productive rearrangements. Response samples were taken after a median of roughly a year on treatment, ranging from roughly 6 to 36 months. All remission and progressive disease samples were collected while patients were still receiving ibrutinib. On the study overall, not on this receptor specifically: Sampling times were not matched between patients in sustained remission and patients whose disease was progressing, and lymph node repertoires were not examined. Public clonotypes were rare and either shrank or stayed stable during treatment, and the rise in clonality at ibrutinib response reflected expansion of private clonotypes. Baseline clonality was found to be higher than that of age-matched healthy donors and was strongly correlated with circulating CD8+ T-cell counts. Clonality increased at ibrutinib response, stayed stable in sustained remission, and fell back toward baseline at progression.

For TCR beta library preparation, around 2.1 micrograms of genomic DNA were extracted from the cryopreserved PBMCs. High-throughput TCR beta sequencing was performed on longitudinal blood samples from CLL patients receiving ibrutinib monotherapy. The patients took part in an open-label, single-center phase 2 trial of ibrutinib monotherapy. On a MiSeq, deep resolution sequencing aimed for a depth between 1 in 1 million and 1 in 200,000 T cells, with each clonotype covered roughly 10x on average. The immunoSEQ hsTCRB Kit was used to generate the TCR beta libraries. Processing in the source paper ran as follows. Data were analyzed with ImmunoSEQ Data Assistant and ImmunoSEQ Analyzer, with V, D and J genes assigned per IMGT definitions. Clonality, which ranges from 0 to 1, was calculated as one minus the normalized Shannon entropy of productive rearrangement frequencies. Only overrepresented clonotypes making up at least 0.05% of the repertoire of each patient were included in the public clonotype analysis. About twelve repertoires from age-matched healthy donors, obtained from immuneACCESS, served as clonality controls. TCRdb mirrors the immuneACCESS table, restricted to in-frame sequences. Some clones are absent from its copies; in checked studies, under half trace to an unresolved V gene, and the reason for the others is unknown. V, J and clone size were drawn from that table, and D and trimming were deduced from the DNA. This sample gives approximately 320,000 clones in total; 67% of them show up just once. The leading ten clones occupy approximately 6% of the sample.

A word on this clone: The clone's antigen remains unknown. No base qualities exist here, and no much larger clone lies one base off it.

V is cut back by 4 bases and J by 5 bases, with 5 bases in the junction unmatched. CDR1 and CDR2 were assigned from the germline V gene (reference sequence) as MNHNY and SVGAGI. Inclusive of the bounding cysteine and phenylalanine, the CDR3 is 14 residues long. Only the CDR3 portion is preserved as DNA: 42 bases, with reading frame beginning at the first base. The sample in question was PBMCs, obtained after 36 months of ibrutinib treatment. The receptor was derived from a human donor with chronic lymphocytic leukemia. This sequence uses TRBV6-6 and TRBJ1-2, with TRBD1 matching 9 junction bases. The CDR3 region: CASSLTGGAYGYTF. The nucleotide sequence is given as TGTGCCAGCAGTTTGACAGGGGGAGCTTATGGCTACACCTTC.